Here is one TCR beta chain with its context. Its antigen is not known. This CDR3 is 16 amino acids long. Trimming stripped 1 base from V and 3 bases from J, with 14 bases between. The germline gives CDR1 SEHNR, CDR2 FQNEAQ (reference sequence). This sample stems from a study of blood T cells in healthy people across ages. Overall study: About one barcoded beta molecule per two T cells was captured by template switching. Study findings and constraints: In older individuals, TCR beta diversity per million T cells was lower, falling roughly linearly with age.

It was with a sample-barcoded 5' primer and a J-beta primer mix that a second PCR of roughly 7 to 12 cycles was run. TCRdb ran MiXCR on the 5' RACE reads and lists one entry per CDR3 protein. The repertoire holds around 1,500,000 distinct CDR3 sequences, with 40% to 50% as singletons. Every donor contributed roughly 10 milliliters of peripheral blood by blood draw. Per-sample PBMC isolation yielded at least 6.5 million cells. The V call is TRBV7-9, the J call TRBJ2-3; no clear D gene. The sequence came from a young woman in good health. Sequencing input: blood. The CDR3 DNA reads TGTGCCAGCAGCTTAGTGTTGGACCCCCTGACAGATACGCAGTATTTT. Encoded protein: CASSLVLDPLTDTQYF.